This TCR beta chain was recovered during a study of cytomegalovirus exposure and HLA in healthy donors. The V and J ends lost 3 bases and 0 bases respectively, with 12 bases between them. This CDR3 region has 15 residues. Germline values: CDR1 SGHDT, CDR2 YYEEEE. Primers included in the PCR were 60 Vbeta and 13 Jbeta primers. Produced via immunoSEQ multiplex PCR; TCRdb's table is partial and in-frame only. The sample lists around 180,000 clones, 65% to 80% occurring once. Regarding this clone: Its target is not known.

Findings and caveats of the study: Only CMV serostatus was available as immune exposure information.

The chain recombines TRBV5-6 with TRBJ1-2; no clear D gene. The sample was PBMCs. The sequence came from a woman aged 40 to 50 in good health and CMV-seronegative. DNA of the CDR3: TGTGCCAGCAGCTGGGCGGAGGACGCTAACTATGGCTACACCTTC. As protein: CASSWAEDANYGYTF.